A selection of T cell receptor beta chains follows, all from one sample in a study of T cell repertoires in cytomegalovirus infection. MiXCR, run by TCRdb on the reads, gives a single entry per CDR3 protein. The table includes approximately 500,000 distinct CDR3 sequences, around 35% detected once. These TCRs are of unknown antigen specificity. The source was cultured PBMCs, collected from culture after CMV antigen stimulation. The receptors shown here come from a human donor in good health (CMV status not recorded). Some clones in this sample may be carry-over from other donors' samples. Both conserved end residues are part of each CDR3.

TRBJ1-4,TRBV7-2,CASSLMGNNEKLFF
TRBJ2-3,TRBV20-1,CSARDGGKDTQYF
TRBJ1-4,TRBV27,CASSLRVSPDRGNEKLFF
TRBJ2-7,TRBV6-1,CASRAGPPLGRQYF
TRBJ2-7,TRBV7-2,CASSLGDRTYEQYF
TRBJ2-3,TRBV7-2,CASSLEVSTDTQYF
TRBJ2-6,TRBV24-1,CATSDQTGYSGANVLTF
TRBJ1-1,TRBV6-1,CAAKMGVWDTEAFF
TRBJ2-7,TRBV27,CASSAGTGTYEQYF
TRBJ1-4,TRBV7-2,CASSLEAGHTYGAEKLFF
TRBJ2-5,TRBV29-1,CSVANYSQETQYF
TRBJ2-7,TRBV6-6,CASSYFGWEDSEQYF
TRBJ2-1,TRBV6-2/TRBV6-3,CASSYSSNLPHRQFF
TRBJ1-5,TRBV28,CASSLGGQGAGSNQPQHF
TRBJ1-6,TRBV11-2,CASSLDDSSPLHF
TRBJ2-3,TRBV7-2,CASSSISTFTDTQYF
TRBJ1-1,TRBV19,CASRDRAATEAFF
TRBJ2-1,TRBV15,CATSREGSTYNEQFF
TRBJ1-1,TRBV30,CAWSVRTNTEAFF
TRBJ2-2,TRBV12-3/TRBV12-4,CASSLFVGGRSTGELFF
TRBJ1-1,TRBV10-2,CASSVAQNTEAFF
TRBJ1-6,TRBV7-8,CASLLIPTNSPLHF
TRBJ2-5,TRBV7-2,CASSSLAQETQYF
TRBJ1-2,TRBV6-5,CASRKQGAGGYTF
TRBJ1-1,TRBV29-1,CSVVGGTTNTEAFF
TRBJ1-6,TRBV12-3/TRBV12-4,CASSRNRDSPLHF
TRBJ1-2,TRBV6-1,CASSELRFSSYTF
TRBJ2-1,TRBV12-3/TRBV12-4,CASRRLAVSYNEQFF
TRBJ2-1,TRBV24-1,CATSDAYVGEQFF
TRBJ1-1,TRBV11-3,CASNRGAGLATEAFF
TRBJ2-1,TRBV24-1,CATSDLGTGVMEQFF
TRBJ2-7,TRBV4-2,CASSGGLADPEQYF
TRBJ2-1,TRBV28,CASSLERLAGGRDYNEQFF
TRBJ2-1,TRBV24-1,CATSDYPHSGSSYNEQFF
TRBJ2-3,TRBV6-1,CASSRRPSGSTDTQYF
TRBJ1-2,TRBV12-3/TRBV12-4,CATDGRGHGYTF
TRBJ1-2,TRBV5-1,CASSTGTSNPTGYGYTF
TRBJ1-2,TRBV19,CASRKLGQADYGYTF
TRBJ1-2,TRBV19,CASSIDLGRANYGYTF
TRBJ2-3,TRBV25-1,CASSEYSGRGTDTQYF
TRBJ2-5,TRBV7-2,CASSPGVVYETQYF
TRBJ2-6,TRBV19,CASSASGRAGGANVLTF
TRBJ1-1,TRBV12-3/TRBV12-4,CASQTLNTEAFF
TRBJ2-4,TRBV20-1,CSAVTLGTGLAKNIQYF
TRBJ1-5,TRBV7-2,CASSWDRGINQPQHF
TRBJ2-3,TRBV5-1,CASSLVVRAGTTHTDTQYF
TRBJ2-7,TRBV7-2,CASSPTPTYEQYF
TRBJ1-2,TRBV19,CASSPSYRGRGYGYTF
TRBJ1-4,TRBV30,CAWSGTGEKLFF
TRBJ2-7,TRBV19,CASSNLAGVSGEQYF
TRBJ2-3,TRBV6-2/TRBV6-3,CASSYSPSGRPLGRRLRTDTQYF
TRBJ2-1,TRBV7-8,CASSGARENEQFF
TRBJ1-1,TRBV6-1,CASPGRENTEAFF
TRBJ2-3,TRBV7-2,CASSPSGNTDTQYF
TRBJ2-1,TRBV9,CASSVASRPFTYNEQFF